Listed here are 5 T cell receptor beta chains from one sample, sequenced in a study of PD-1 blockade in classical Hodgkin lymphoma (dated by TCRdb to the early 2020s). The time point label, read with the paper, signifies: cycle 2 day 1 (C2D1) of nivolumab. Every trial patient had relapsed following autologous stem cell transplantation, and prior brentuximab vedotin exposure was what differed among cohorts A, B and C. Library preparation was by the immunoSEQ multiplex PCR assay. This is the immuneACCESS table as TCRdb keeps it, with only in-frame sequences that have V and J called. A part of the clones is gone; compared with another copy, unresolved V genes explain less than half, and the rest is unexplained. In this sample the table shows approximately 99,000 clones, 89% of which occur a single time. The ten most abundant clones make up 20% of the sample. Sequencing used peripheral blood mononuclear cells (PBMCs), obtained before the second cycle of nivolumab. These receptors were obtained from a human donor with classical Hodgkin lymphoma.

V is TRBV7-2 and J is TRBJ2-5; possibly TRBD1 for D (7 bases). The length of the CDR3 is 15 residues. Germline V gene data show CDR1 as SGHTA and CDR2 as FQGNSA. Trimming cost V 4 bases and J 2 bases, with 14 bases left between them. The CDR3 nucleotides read TGTGCCAGCAGCTCAGGGGGGAGTCAGCAAGAGACCCAGTACTTC. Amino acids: CASSSGGSQQETQYF.

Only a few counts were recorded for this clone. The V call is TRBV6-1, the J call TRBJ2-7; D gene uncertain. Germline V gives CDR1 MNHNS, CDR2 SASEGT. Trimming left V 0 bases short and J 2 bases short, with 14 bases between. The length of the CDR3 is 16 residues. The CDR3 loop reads CASSEARRSSAYEQYF. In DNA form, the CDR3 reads TGTGCCAGCAGTGAAGCAAGGCGCTCTTCGGCCTACGAGCAGTACTTC.

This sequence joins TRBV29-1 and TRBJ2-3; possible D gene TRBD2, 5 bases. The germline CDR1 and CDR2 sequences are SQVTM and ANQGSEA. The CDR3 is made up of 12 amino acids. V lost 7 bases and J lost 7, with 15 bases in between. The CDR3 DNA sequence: TGCAGCGCGCGAGCGGATACTTATACGCAGTATTTT. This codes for CSARADTYTQYF.

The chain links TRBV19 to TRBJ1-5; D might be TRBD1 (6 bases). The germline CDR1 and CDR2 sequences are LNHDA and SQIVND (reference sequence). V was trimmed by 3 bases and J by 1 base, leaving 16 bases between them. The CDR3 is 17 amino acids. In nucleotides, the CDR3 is TGTGCCAGTAGTATGAGGGGGTCAGGACGGAGCAATCAGCCCCAGCATTTT. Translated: CASSMRGSGRSNQPQHF. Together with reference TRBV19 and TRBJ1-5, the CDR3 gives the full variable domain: DGGITQSPKYLFRKEGQNVTLSCEQNLNHDAMYWYRQDPGQGLRLIYYSQIVNDFQKGDIAEGYSVSREKKESFPLTVTSAQKNPTAFYLCASSMRGSGRSNQPQHFGDGTRLSIL.

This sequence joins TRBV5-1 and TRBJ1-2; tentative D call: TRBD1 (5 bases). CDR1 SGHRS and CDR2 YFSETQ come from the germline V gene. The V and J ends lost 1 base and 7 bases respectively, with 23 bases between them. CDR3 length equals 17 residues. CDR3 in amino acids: CASSLTSRDLARRGYTF. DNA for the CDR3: TGCGCCAGCAGCTTGACGTCCCGGGACCTGGCTCGGCGTGGCTACACCTTC.